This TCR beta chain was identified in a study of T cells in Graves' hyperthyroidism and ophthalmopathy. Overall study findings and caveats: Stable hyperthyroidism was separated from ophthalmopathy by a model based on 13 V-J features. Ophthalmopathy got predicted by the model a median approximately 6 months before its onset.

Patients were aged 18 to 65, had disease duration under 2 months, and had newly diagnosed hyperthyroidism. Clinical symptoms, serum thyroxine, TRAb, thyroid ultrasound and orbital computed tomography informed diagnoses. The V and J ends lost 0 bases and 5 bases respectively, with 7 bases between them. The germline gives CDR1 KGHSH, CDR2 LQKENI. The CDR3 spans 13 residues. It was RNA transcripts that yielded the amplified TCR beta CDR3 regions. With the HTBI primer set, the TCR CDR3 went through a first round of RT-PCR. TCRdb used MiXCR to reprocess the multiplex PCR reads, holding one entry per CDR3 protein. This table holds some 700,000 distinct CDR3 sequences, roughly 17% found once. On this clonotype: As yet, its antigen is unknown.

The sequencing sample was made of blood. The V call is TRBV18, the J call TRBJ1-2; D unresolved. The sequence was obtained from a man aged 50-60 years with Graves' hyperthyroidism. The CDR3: CASSPPHGYGYTF. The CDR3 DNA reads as TGTGCCAGCTCACCACCCCATGGGTATGGCTACACCTTC.